The 3 T cell receptor beta chains listed next were all sequenced from one sample in a study of graft-versus-host responses after intestinal transplantation. TCRdb's copy holds only in-frame clones and misses some; the assay was immunoSEQ multiplex PCR. The sample records 100,000 or so clones, under 95% being singletons. Which antigens these TCRs recognize remains unknown. The specimen comprised unstimulated CD8+ T cells sorted from spleen or lymph node cells, sampled before intestinal transplant. These receptors originate from a human donor who received an intestinal transplant.

V is TRBV14 and J is TRBJ2-3; 7 bases agree with TRBD2. Germline CDR1 SGHDN, CDR2 FVKESK. This CDR3 region has 17 residues. V was pared by 1 base and J by 0 bases, with 7 bases of the junction left unmatched. CDR3 DNA sequence: TGTGCCAGCAGCCAAGCCGGGGGGATATCTAGCACAGATACGCAGTATTTT. Protein: CASSQAGGISSTDTQYF.

The rearrangement links TRBV9 to TRBJ1-2; D gene unclear. The CDR3 totals 14 residues. In germline, CDR1 is SGDLS, CDR2 YYNGEE. V was trimmed by 5 bases and J by 1 base, leaving 12 bases between them. In DNA, the CDR3 is TGTGCCAGCAGAGGTCCCCGGGATAACTATGGCTACACCTTC. This gives the protein CASRGPRDNYGYTF.

The V call is TRBV2, the J call TRBJ1-2; 9 nucleotides agree with TRBD1. The CDR3 has 16 residues. The germline V gene encodes CDR1 SNHLY and CDR2 FYNNEI. The ends lost 3 bases at V and 8 bases at J; junction bases unmatched: 13. The CDR3 DNA sequence: TGTGCCAGCAGTGAGACGGCCGGGACAGGGACGAGGGGCTACACCTTC. Encoded protein: CASSETAGTGTRGYTF. Full variable domain (missing parts from reference TRBV2 and TRBJ1-2): EPEVTQTPSHQVTQMGQEVILRCVPISNHLYFYWYRQILGQKVEFLVSFYNNEISEKSEIFDDQFSVERPDGSNFTLKIRSTKLEDSAMYFCASSETAGTGTRGYTFGSGTRLTVV.